This T cell receptor (beta chain) was recorded in a study of cytomegalovirus exposure and HLA in healthy donors. The overall study: A later analysis reported the same platform for the roughly 110 validation repertoires and the roughly 700 first-cohort repertoires.

Clones were read by immunoSEQ multiplex PCR, and TCRdb kept only the in-frame ones, dropping some. The sample carries 110,000 or so clones, about 82% recorded once. This clone has a handful of counts. V lost 5 bases and J 1 base, leaving 14 bases between the germline ends. The CDR3 loop spans 15 amino acids. Germline CDR1 SGHVS, CDR2 FQNEAQ. V and J are TRBV7-8 and TRBJ2-5; perhaps TRBD2 as D (6 bases). This clonotype was sampled from a man younger than 30 in good health and CMV-seronegative. Source material: PBMCs. CDR3 coding DNA: TGTGCCAGCAGCGCACGGGGACTTACCCAAGAGACCCAGTACTTC. Protein product: CASSARGLTQETQYF.